The next 8 T cell receptor beta chains were all read from a single sample in a study of T cells in Graves' hyperthyroidism and ophthalmopathy. Researchers took RNA transcripts and amplified the TCR beta CDR3 regions from them. Carried out on the TCR CDR3, a first-round RT-PCR used the HTBI primer set. MiXCR was run by TCRdb on the multiplex PCR reads, yielding one entry per CDR3 protein. The table shows around 520,000 distinct CDR3 sequences, with about 15% occurring only once. Sequencing was carried out using blood. These receptors were taken from a woman aged 18 to 35 with Graves' hyperthyroidism.

This clonotype was observed a handful of times. V is TRBV13 and J is TRBJ1-3; D is possibly TRBD1 (5 bases). Germline V CDR1 and CDR2: PRHDT, FYEKMQ (reference sequence). V was trimmed by 5 bases and J by 6 bases, leaving 14 bases between them. The CDR3 sequence is 14 residues long. The CDR3 protein is CASSPYGGENTIYF. CDR3 in DNA: TGTGCCAGCAGCCCTTATGGGGGGGAAAACACCATATATTTT.

The table lists this clonotype with many counts. The V call is TRBV11-3, the J call TRBJ1-1, with unresolved D. Trimming removed 5 bases from V and 12 bases from J, with 13 bases in between. The germline V gene encodes CDR1 SGHNT and CDR2 YENEEA. The CDR3 extends over 11 amino acids. CDR3 nucleotide sequence: TGTGCCAGCAGCCTAACTGGGGAAACTTTCTTT. As protein: CASSLTGETFF.

This clonotype was found many times. This chain uses TRBV7-9 with TRBJ2-4; 8 bases align to TRBD1. CDR3 length: 16 amino acids. CDR1 and CDR2 from the germline V gene are SEHNR and FQNEAQ (reference sequence). The ends lost 4 bases at V and 5 bases at J; junction bases unmatched: 10. The DNA of the CDR3 is TGTGCCAGCAGCTCAACATCGACAGGGGCGGAAAACATTCAGTACTTC. This codes for CASSSTSTGAENIQYF.

The sample holds many counts of this clonotype. The chain has TRBV12-3 or TRBV12-4 and TRBJ2-7; 10 nucleotides agree with TRBD2. The CDR3 consists of 15 residues. V trimming: 2 bases; J trimming: 3 bases; junction bases outside the gene matches: 4. Written as DNA, the CDR3 is TGTGCCAGCAGTTTAAGGGCTAGCGGGAGCTACGAGCAGTACTTC. Translation gives CASSLRASGSYEQYF.

This clonotype was observed a handful of times. This chain joins TRBV29-1 and TRBJ1-1; perhaps TRBD1 as D (5 bases). Trimming stripped 4 bases from V and 5 bases from J, with 14 bases between. There are 13 residues in the CDR3. Per the germline V gene, CDR1 is SQVTM and CDR2 is ANQGSEA. CDR3 region: CSVARIEGTEAFF. CDR3 DNA sequence: TGCAGCGTTGCCCGAATTGAGGGGACTGAAGCTTTCTTT.

The genes are TRBV6-1 and TRBJ2-7; D is possibly TRBD1 (5 bases). The CDR3 sequence is 14 residues long. Trimming took 8 bases from V and 5 from J, leaving 19 bases between them. CDR1 is MNHNS and CDR2 is SASEGT in the germline V gene. This CDR3 reads CASLQGTVDDEQYV. CDR3 bases: TGTGCCAGCCTCCAGGGCACCGTGGATGACGAGCAGTACGTC.

This clonotype was observed a handful of times. V is TRBV7-2 and J is TRBJ2-1; tentative D call: TRBD2 (5 bases). The CDR3 contains 15 residues. From germline, CDR1 is SGHTA and CDR2 FQGNSA. The V gene lost 2 bases and the J gene lost 8 bases, with 16 bases spanning the gap. The CDR3 here is CASSLSLARAYEQFF. The CDR3 DNA is TGTGCCAGCAGCTTAAGCCTAGCAAGGGCCTATGAGCAGTTCTTC.

There are a few counts of this clonotype. A much larger clone differs by one base, so this may be a read error. This CDR3 fails to terminate in the conserved phenylalanine or tryptophan, so it likely reflects a read error. This chain links TRBV12-3 or TRBV12-4 with TRBJ1-6; no clear D gene. Between the trimmed V and J ends, which lost 1 base and 3 bases, there was a span of 4 bases. This CDR3 spans 14 amino acids. The CDR3 DNA is TGTGCCAGCAGTTTAGAGAACTATAATTCACCCCTCCACTAT. Encoded protein: CASSLENYNSPLHY.